This TCR beta chain comes out of a study of cytomegalovirus exposure and HLA in healthy donors. As regards this clone: Its antigen is still unknown. A junction boundary mismatches the germline segment, possibly from a read error.

This CDR3 is built from 17 residues. Germline CDR1 and CDR2: SGDLS and YYNGEE. PCR amplification relied on 60 Vbeta primers (plus 13 Jbeta primers). TCRdb keeps only in-frame clones here, not all; method: immunoSEQ multiplex PCR. The sample carries about 180,000 clones, approximately 73% recorded once. Notes on the study in general: Despite most TCR sequences being rare, some public TCRs occurred in many donors. Equally common other TCR beta chains were less clonally expanded than HLA-associated ones, a later analysis found.

The V gene is TRBV9, the J gene TRBJ1-6; TRBD1 matches at 7 bases. The source material was PBMCs. This receptor was taken from a woman in her 30s in good health and CMV-seropositive. Written as DNA, the CDR3 is TGTGCCAGCAGCGCGAGGGGGCTGGTCGGCCGAATTTCATCCCTCCACTTT. Translating gives CASSARGLVGRISSLHF.